This is a list of T cell receptor beta chains from one sample in a study of control samples from healthy donors and cancer patients. Using immunoSEQ multiplex PCR, the repertoire was profiled, and TCRdb retains in-frame clones only, with some absent. The data contain about 170,000 clones, just over 90% of them singletons. The sample was blood. The source of these receptors is a woman in her sixties or seventies in good health. Both conserved end residues are part of each CDR3. The order of the fields is J gene, CDR3 length, V gene, D gene, clone size, CDR3 DNA, CDR3 protein. A D gene is named only where the DNA matches it firmly. Part of the rows lack a size; the others show once, few, many or a class for expanded clones.

TRBJ1-4	15	TRBV5-1	TRBD1	.	TGCGCCAGCTCAAATCAGGGGGGGACTAATGAAAAACTGTTTTTT	CASSNQGGTNEKLFF
TRBJ1-6	13	TRBV6-5	.	.	TGTGCCAGCACCTTAGCCCCGAATTCACCCCTCCACTTT	CASTLAPNSPLHF
TRBJ2-1	10	TRBV29-1	.	.	TGCAGCCATTGCCACAATGAGCAGTTCTTC	CSHCHNEQFF
TRBJ1-5	14	TRBV6-2/TRBV6-3	.	.	TGTGCCAGCAGTTCTACCCTCAGCAATCAGCCCCAGCATTTT	CASSSTLSNQPQHF
TRBJ1-3	14	TRBV18	.	.	TGTGCCAGCTCACCGGCGGATTCTGGAAACACCATATATTTT	CASSPADSGNTIYF
TRBJ1-5	12	TRBV6-5	TRBD1	.	TGTGCCAGCAGTCAGACAGGGACCCCCCAGCATTTT	CASSQTGTPQHF
TRBJ1-1	11	TRBV18	.	.	TGTGCCAGCTCACTGGACACTGAAGCTTTCTTT	CASSLDTEAFF
TRBJ2-5	16	TRBV5-1	TRBD2	.	TGCGCCAGCAGCTTGTCCGGCGGGGGGGGGCAAGAGACCCAGTACTTC	CASSLSGGGGQETQYF
TRBJ1-5	14	TRBV10-3	.	.	TGTGCCATCAGTGGGCAGGATAGCAATCAGCCCCAGCATTTT	CAISGQDSNQPQHF
TRBJ2-7	12	TRBV7-9	TRBD1	.	TGTGCCAGCAGCTCGACAGGGGGCGAGCAGTACTTC	CASSSTGGEQYF
TRBJ1-1	15	TRBV6-6	TRBD1	.	TGTGCCAGCACCCCCCGGACAGGGGTAGGGACTGAAGCTTTCTTT	CASTPRTGVGTEAFF
TRBJ1-2	14	TRBV7-2	.	.	TGTGCCAGCAGCTTAGGGGCCGAGGGCTATGGCTACACCTTC	CASSLGAEGYGYTF
TRBJ1-1	13	TRBV27	TRBD1	once	TGTGCCAGCAGTGCAAACCGGGACAGTGAAGCTTTCTTT	CASSANRDSEAFF
TRBJ1-2	14	TRBV6-4	.	once	TGTGCCAGCAGTGAGTCGCGTGGGGGTTTCGGCTACACCTTC	CASSESRGGFGYTF
TRBJ2-5	14	TRBV10-3	TRBD2	.	TGTGCCATCAGAGGTAGCGGGGATCAAGAGACCCAGTACTTC	CAIRGSGDQETQYF
TRBJ1-1	14	TRBV14	TRBD1	.	TGTGCCAGCAGCCTTGGGACAGCGAACACTGAAGCTTTCTTT	CASSLGTANTEAFF
TRBJ1-1	12	TRBV30	.	.	TGTGCCTGGTCGGGGGAGGCCACTGAAGCTTTCTTT	CAWSGEATEAFF
TRBJ2-7	15	TRBV6-2/TRBV6-3	.	.	TGTGCCAGCAGCTCCGGTGGCGGCAGAGCCTACGAGCAGTACTTC	CASSSGGGRAYEQYF
TRBJ2-3	17	TRBV4-3	.	.	TGCGCCAGCAGCCAAGATATAAGAACTAGCCCCACAGATACGCAGTATTTT	CASSQDIRTSPTDTQYF
TRBJ2-7	11	TRBV6-6	.	.	TGTGCCAGCCGAGTGGACTACGAGCAGTACTTC	CASRVDYEQYF
TRBJ1-2	14	TRBV24-1	TRBD1	.	TGTGCCACCAGTGATCAGGACAGGGGTTTGGGCTACACCTTC	CATSDQDRGLGYTF
TRBJ1-6	13	TRBV2	.	.	TGTGCCAGCAGCGAAACGGGTAGTTCACCCCTCCACTTT	CASSETGSSPLHF
TRBJ2-7	11	TRBV18	.	.	TGTGCCAGCTCACCGGACTACGAGCAGTACTTC	CASSPDYEQYF
TRBJ2-5	15	TRBV7-2	TRBD1	.	TGTGCCAGCAGCTTATCTCCAGGGGGCTTGGAGACCCAGTACTTC	CASSLSPGGLETQYF
TRBJ1-6	16	TRBV30	TRBD1	.	TGTGCCTGGATCACTCTGGGGACAGGGGTTAATTCACCCCTCCACTTT	CAWITLGTGVNSPLHF
TRBJ2-1	16	TRBV5-1	TRBD2	.	TGCGCCAGCAGCTTGGCCCCGACTAGCGGGAGTAATGAGCAGTTCTTC	CASSLAPTSGSNEQFF
TRBJ1-1	11	TRBV6-5	.	.	TGTGCCAGCAGTTCGGAAGCTGAAGCTTTCTTT	CASSSEAEAFF
TRBJ1-6	13	TRBV6-4	TRBD1	.	TGTGCCACCAGACAGGGGACAAATTCACCCCTCCACTTT	CATRQGTNSPLHF
TRBJ1-1	14	TRBV19	.	.	TGTGCCAGTAGTAAAGACGAGATGAACACTGAAGCTTTCTTT	CASSKDEMNTEAFF
TRBJ2-2	15	TRBV27	TRBD1	.	TGTGCCAGCGCTCAGAGAACAGGGGGTACCGGGGAGCTGTTTTTT	CASAQRTGGTGELFF
TRBJ1-1	17	TRBV7-2	TRBD1	.	TGTGCCAGCAGCTTAGAATGGGGGGCAGGGGGTAACACTGAAGCTTTCTTT	CASSLEWGAGGNTEAFF
TRBJ2-7	16	TRBV4-3	.	.	TGCGCCAGCAGCCAAGAGGGTCCGGGCGGTTACTACGAGCAGTACTTC	CASSQEGPGGYYEQYF
TRBJ1-6	16	TRBV18	.	.	TGTGCCAGCTCACCAGAGACCGGGTCACAATATTCACCCCTCCACTTT	CASSPETGSQYSPLHF
TRBJ2-7	12	TRBV18	.	.	TGTGCCAGCTCACCGAGATTCTACGAGCAGTACTTC	CASSPRFYEQYF
TRBJ1-6	15	TRBV4-1	.	.	TGCGCCAGCAGCCAAGACGGGCACGGTGATTCACCCCTCCACTTT	CASSQDGHGDSPLHF
TRBJ1-2	15	TRBV2	.	.	TGTGCCAGCAGTGAAGAATATATGCAGGGGAAGCGCTACACCTTC	CASSEEYMQGKRYTF
TRBJ2-3	17	TRBV18	.	.	TGTGCCAGCTCACCGAATACAGGGTTGGCACCCACAGATACGCAGTATTTT	CASSPNTGLAPTDTQYF
TRBJ1-2	14	TRBV6-5	.	.	TGTGCCAGCAGTTACTCCGGGTCGGACTATGGCTACACCTTC	CASSYSGSDYGYTF
TRBJ2-7	13	TRBV5-6	.	.	TGTGCCAGCAATGAGGCGAGCTCCTACGAGCAGTACTTC	CASNEASSYEQYF
TRBJ2-5	17	TRBV19	TRBD2	.	TGTGCCAGTAGTATGGGGGGACTAGCGGGCGATCAAGAGACCCAGTACTTC	CASSMGGLAGDQETQYF
TRBJ1-5	14	TRBV2	TRBD1	.	TGTGCCAGCTGGACAGGGTTCTTCGGTCAGCCCCAGCATTTT	CASWTGFFGQPQHF
TRBJ2-1	16	TRBV10-3	TRBD1	.	TGTGCCATCAGGGACAGGGGAAGGGAGAAGTACAATGAGCAGTTCTTC	CAIRDRGREKYNEQFF
TRBJ2-3	16	TRBV4-2	.	.	TGTGCCAGCAGCCAAGAGTACGGCGGAAGCACAGATACGCAGTATTTT	CASSQEYGGSTDTQYF
TRBJ1-2	13	TRBV7-9	TRBD1	.	TGTGCCAGCAGCCTACAGGGGGCAGGAGGCTACACCTTC	CASSLQGAGGYTF
TRBJ2-3	16	TRBV9	TRBD2	.	TGTGCCAGCAGCGGGGTAGCGGGGGGGCCGTCAGATACGCAGTATTTT	CASSGVAGGPSDTQYF
TRBJ2-2	14	TRBV14	.	once	TGTGCCAGCAACGAGCAGGGGTACACCGGGGAGCTGTTTTTT	CASNEQGYTGELFF
TRBJ1-5	16	TRBV7-2	.	.	TGTGCCAGCAGCTTAGGAGGTGGTGGGATGGGTCAGCCCCAGCATTTT	CASSLGGGGMGQPQHF
TRBJ1-4	15	TRBV2	.	.	TGTGCCAGCAGTGAAGTCCGAGGAACTAATGAAAAACTGTTTTTT	CASSEVRGTNEKLFF